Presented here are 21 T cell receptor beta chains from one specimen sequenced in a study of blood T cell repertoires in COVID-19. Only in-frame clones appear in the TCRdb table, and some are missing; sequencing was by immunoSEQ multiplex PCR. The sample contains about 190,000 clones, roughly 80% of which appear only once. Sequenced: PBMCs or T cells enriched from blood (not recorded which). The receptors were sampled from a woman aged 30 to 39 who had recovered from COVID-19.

The CDR3 coding sequence is TGTGCCAGCTCACCTAAGACAGGGGTCTCGGGTGGCTACACCTTC. Its protein product is CASSPKTGVSGGYTF. The chain joins TRBV18 to TRBJ1-2, with 8 bases fitting TRBD1. The CDR3 runs to 15 residues. J lost 7 bases, V lost 3 bases, and 10 bases had no gene match. Germline V gene data show CDR1 as KGHSH and CDR2 as LQKENI.

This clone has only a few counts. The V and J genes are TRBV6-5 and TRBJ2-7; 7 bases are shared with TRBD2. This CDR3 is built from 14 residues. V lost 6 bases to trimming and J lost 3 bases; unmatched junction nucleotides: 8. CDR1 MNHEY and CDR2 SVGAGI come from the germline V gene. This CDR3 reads CASSSVASGYEQYF. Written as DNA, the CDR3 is TGTGCCAGCAGCTCCGTGGCTAGCGGCTACGAGCAGTACTTC.

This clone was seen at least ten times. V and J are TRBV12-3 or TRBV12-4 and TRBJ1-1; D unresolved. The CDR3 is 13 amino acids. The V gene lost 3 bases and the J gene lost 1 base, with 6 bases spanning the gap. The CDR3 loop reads CASSFPSNTEAFF. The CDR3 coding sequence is TGTGCCAGCAGTTTCCCCTCGAACACTGAAGCTTTCTTT.

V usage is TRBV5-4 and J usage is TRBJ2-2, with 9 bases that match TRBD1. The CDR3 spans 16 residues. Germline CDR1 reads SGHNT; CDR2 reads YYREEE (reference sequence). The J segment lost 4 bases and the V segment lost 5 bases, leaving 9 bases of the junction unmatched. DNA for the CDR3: TGTGCCAGCAGACTTCGACAGGGGGTCGGCACCGGGGAGCTGTTTTTT. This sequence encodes CASRLRQGVGTGELFF.

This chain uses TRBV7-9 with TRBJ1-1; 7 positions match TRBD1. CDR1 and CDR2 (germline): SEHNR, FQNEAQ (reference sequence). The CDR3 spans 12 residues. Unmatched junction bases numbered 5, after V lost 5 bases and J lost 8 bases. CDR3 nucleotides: TGTGCCAGCAGCCAGGGGACAGCCGAAGCTTTCTTT. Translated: CASSQGTAEAFF.

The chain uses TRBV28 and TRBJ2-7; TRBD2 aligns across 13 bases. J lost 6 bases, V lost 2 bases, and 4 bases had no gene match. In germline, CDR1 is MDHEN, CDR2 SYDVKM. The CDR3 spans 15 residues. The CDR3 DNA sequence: TGTGCCAGCAGTTTAAGGACTAGCGGGAGAGCCGAGCAGTACTTC. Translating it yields CASSLRTSGRAEQYF.

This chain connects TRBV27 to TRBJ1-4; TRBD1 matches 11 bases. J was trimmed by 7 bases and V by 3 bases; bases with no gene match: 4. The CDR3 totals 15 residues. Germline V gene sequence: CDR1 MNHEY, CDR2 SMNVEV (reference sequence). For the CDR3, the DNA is TGTGCCAGCAGTTTTGGACAGGGGGCGGGTGAAAAACTGTTTTTT. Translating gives CASSFGQGAGEKLFF.

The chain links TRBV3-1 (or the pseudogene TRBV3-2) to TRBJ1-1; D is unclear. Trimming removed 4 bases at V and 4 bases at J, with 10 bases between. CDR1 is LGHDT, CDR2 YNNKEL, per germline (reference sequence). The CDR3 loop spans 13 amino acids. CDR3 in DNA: TGTGCCAGCAGCCTAAGCGCGGGCACTGAAGCTTTCTTT. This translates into CASSLSAGTEAFF.

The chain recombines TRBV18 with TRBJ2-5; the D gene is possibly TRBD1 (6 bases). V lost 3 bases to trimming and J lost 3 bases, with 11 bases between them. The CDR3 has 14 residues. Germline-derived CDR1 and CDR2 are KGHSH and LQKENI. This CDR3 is CASSPSGDEETQYF. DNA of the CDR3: TGTGCCAGCTCACCTTCAGGGGATGAAGAGACCCAGTACTTC.

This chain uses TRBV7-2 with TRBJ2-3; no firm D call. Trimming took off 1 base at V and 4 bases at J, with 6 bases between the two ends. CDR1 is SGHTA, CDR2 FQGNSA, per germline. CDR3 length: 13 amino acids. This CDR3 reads CASSLVAADTQYF. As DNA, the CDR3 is TGTGCCAGCAGCTTAGTGGCGGCAGATACGCAGTATTTT.

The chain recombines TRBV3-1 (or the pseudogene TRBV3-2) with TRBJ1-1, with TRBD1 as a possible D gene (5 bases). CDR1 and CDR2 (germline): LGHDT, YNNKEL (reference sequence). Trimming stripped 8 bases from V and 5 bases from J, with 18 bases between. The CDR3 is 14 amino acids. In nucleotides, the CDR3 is TGTGCCAGCTCGGCCAGAGGAAAGGGGACTGAAGCTTTCTTT. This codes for CASSARGKGTEAFF.

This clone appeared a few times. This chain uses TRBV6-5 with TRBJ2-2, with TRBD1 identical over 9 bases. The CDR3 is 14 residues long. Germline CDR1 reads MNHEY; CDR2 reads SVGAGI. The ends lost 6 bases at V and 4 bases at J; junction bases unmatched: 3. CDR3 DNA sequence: TGTGCCAGCAGGTGGACAGGGGTCACCGGGGAGCTGTTTTTT. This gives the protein CASRWTGVTGELFF.

CDR3 amino acids: CASSLGGFDNSPLHF. The CDR3 bases are TGTGCCAGCAGCTTAGGGGGTTTCGATAATTCACCCCTCCACTTT. This chain joins TRBV5-4 and TRBJ1-6; TRBD1 is a possible D gene (6 bases). This CDR3 is built from 15 residues. Germline V CDR1 and CDR2: SGHNT, YYREEE (reference sequence). The V gene lost 2 bases and the J gene lost 5 bases, with 11 bases spanning the gap.

The CDR3 spells CASSPIGRSTDTQYF. As DNA, the CDR3 is TGTGCCAGCAGCCCCATAGGGAGGAGCACAGATACGCAGTATTTT. The V and J genes are TRBV11-3 and TRBJ2-3; the D gene is possibly TRBD2 (6 bases). The CDR3 totals 15 residues. Germline CDR1 is SGHNT and CDR2 is YENEEA. Deletions cut 5 bases from V and 0 bases from J, with 12 bases between.

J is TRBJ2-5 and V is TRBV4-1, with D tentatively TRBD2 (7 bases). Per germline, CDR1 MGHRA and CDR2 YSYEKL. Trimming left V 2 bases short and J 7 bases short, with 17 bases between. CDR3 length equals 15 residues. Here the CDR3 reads CASSQPAGAIGTQYF. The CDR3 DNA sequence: TGCGCCAGCAGCCAACCCGCGGGGGCGATAGGGACCCAGTACTTC.

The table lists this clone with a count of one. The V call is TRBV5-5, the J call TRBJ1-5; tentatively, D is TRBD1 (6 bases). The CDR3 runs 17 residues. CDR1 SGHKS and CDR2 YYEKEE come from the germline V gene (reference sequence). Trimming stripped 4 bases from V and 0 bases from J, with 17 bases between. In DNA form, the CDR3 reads TGTGCCAGCAGCCCCCGAGGGGGTGAATATAGCAATCAGCCCCAGCATTTT. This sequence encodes CASSPRGGEYSNQPQHF. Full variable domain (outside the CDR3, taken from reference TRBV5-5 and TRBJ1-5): DAGVTQSPTHLIKTRGQQVTLRCSPISGHKSVSWYQQVLGQGPQFIFQYYEKEERGRGNFPDRFSARQFPNYSSELNVNALLLGDSALYLCASSPRGGEYSNQPQHFGDGTRLSIL.

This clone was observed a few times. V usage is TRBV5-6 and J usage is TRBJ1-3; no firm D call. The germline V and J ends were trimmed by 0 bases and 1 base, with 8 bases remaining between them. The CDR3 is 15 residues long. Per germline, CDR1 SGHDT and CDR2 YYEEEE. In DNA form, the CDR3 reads TGTGCCAGCAGCTTGGCAGACAAATCTGGAAACACCATATATTTT. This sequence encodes CASSLADKSGNTIYF.

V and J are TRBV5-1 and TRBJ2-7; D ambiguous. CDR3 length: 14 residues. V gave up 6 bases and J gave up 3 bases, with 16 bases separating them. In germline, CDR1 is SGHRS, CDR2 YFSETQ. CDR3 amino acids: CASTTTPGYYEQYF. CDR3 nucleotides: TGCGCCAGCACCACTACCCCTGGCTACTACGAGCAGTACTTC. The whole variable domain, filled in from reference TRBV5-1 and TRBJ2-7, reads KAGVTQTPRYLIKTRGQQVTLSCSPISGHRSVSWYQQTPGQGLQFLFEYFSETQRNKGNFPGRFSGRQFSNSRSEMNVSTLELGDSALYLCASTTTPGYYEQYFGPGTRLTVT.

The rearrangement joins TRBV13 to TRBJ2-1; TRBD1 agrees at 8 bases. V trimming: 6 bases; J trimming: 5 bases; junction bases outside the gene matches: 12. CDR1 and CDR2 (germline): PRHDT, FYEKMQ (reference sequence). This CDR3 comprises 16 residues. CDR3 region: CASSYQPGQADNEQFF. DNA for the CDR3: TGTGCCAGCAGTTACCAGCCGGGACAGGCTGACAATGAGCAGTTCTTC.

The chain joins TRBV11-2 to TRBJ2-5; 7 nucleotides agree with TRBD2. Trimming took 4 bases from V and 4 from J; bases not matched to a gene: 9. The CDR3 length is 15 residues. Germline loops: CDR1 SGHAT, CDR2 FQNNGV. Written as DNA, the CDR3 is TGTGCCAGCAGCTCGCCGGGGGGACGAGGAGAGACCCAGTACTTC. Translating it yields CASSSPGGRGETQYF.

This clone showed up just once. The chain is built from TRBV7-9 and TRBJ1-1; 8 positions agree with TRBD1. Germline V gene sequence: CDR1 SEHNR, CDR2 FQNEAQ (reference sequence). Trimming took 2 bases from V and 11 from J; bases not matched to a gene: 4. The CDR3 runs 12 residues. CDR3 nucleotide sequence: TGTGCCAGCAGCTTAAAGGACAGGGCTGCTTTCTTT. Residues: CASSLKDRAAFF. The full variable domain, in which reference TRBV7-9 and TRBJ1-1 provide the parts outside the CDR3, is DTGVSQNPRHKITKRGQNVTFRCDPISEHNRLYWYRQTLGQGPEFLTYFQNEAQLEKSRLLSDRFSAERPKGSFSTLEIQRTEQGDSAMYLCASSLKDRAAFFGQGTRLTVV.